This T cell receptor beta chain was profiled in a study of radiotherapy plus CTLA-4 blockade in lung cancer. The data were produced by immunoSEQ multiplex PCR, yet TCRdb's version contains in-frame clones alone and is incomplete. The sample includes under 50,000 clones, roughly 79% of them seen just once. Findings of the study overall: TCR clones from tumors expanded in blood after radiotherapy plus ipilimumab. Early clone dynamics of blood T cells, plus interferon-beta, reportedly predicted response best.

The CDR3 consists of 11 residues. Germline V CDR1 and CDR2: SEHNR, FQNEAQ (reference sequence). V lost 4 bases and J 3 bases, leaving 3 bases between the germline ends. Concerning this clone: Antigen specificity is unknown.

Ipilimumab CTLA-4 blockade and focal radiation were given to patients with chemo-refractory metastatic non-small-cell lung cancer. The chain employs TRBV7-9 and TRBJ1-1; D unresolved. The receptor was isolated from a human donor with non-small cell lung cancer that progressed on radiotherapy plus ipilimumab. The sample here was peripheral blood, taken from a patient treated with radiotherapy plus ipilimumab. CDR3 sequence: CASSSDTEAFF. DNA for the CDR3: TGTGCCAGCAGCTCAGACACTGAAGCTTTCTTT.